The next 27 T cell receptor beta chains were all read from a single sample in a study of CD8 T cells in ankylosing spondylitis. Study-wide findings and caveats: The study identified a TCR beta motif of fewer than 10 highly homologous variants that appeared characteristic of ankylosing spondylitis blood.

TCRdb fed the 5' RACE reads into MiXCR, producing one record per CDR3 protein. The sample yields over 700,000 distinct CDR3 sequences, around 17% seen once. Their cognate antigens are unknown. Sequencing was carried out using blood, either unsorted or a sorted T cell fraction (not recorded which). The receptor source for this set is a male donor with ankylosing spondylitis.

This clonotype was recorded a few times. V gene TRBV5-6 combines with J gene TRBJ1-5; no definite D call. Trimming removed 3 bases at V and 5 bases at J, with 12 bases between. Germline CDR1 reads SGHDT; CDR2 reads YYEEEE. The CDR3 is 14 amino acids. CDR3 sequence: CASSYAGSYQPQHF. For the CDR3, the DNA is TGTGCCAGCAGCTACGCGGGCAGCTATCAGCCCCAGCATTTT.

This clonotype appeared a few times. The CDR3 DNA is TGTGCCAGCAGGACAACAGTAGCTCAGCCCCAGCATTTT. It translates to CASRTTVAQPQHF. The chain carries TRBV28 and TRBJ1-5, with D uncertain. The CDR3 sequence is 13 residues long. V lost 6 bases, J lost 6 bases, and 12 bases lay in between. Germline values: CDR1 MDHEN, CDR2 SYDVKM.

Relative to its sample, this clonotype is medium-sized. The V call is TRBV12-3 or TRBV12-4, the J call TRBJ2-5, with D tentatively TRBD1 or TRBD2 (5 bases each). V shed 6 bases and J shed 0 bases, with 11 bases lying between them. CDR3 length equals 14 residues. The chain's CDR3 is CASSRDGHQETQYF. DNA of the CDR3: TGTGCCAGCAGCCGGGACGGACACCAAGAGACCCAGTACTTC.

Ten or more counts support this clonotype. The V and J genes are TRBV27 and TRBJ2-1; the D is unclear. Germline V gene data show CDR1 as MNHEY and CDR2 as SMNVEV (reference sequence). V was clipped by 3 bases and J by 5 bases, with 17 bases between them. This CDR3 spans 16 amino acids. The CDR3 DNA sequence: TGTGCCAGCAGTTTCCTGGGATTGGGGTGGAACAATGAGCAGTTCTTC. This gives the protein CASSFLGLGWNNEQFF.

The chain couples TRBV19 to TRBJ1-2; 7 positions match TRBD1. This CDR3 region has 14 residues. Per the germline V gene, CDR1 is LNHDA and CDR2 is SQIVND (reference sequence). With V trimmed by 6 bases and J by 8 bases, 12 bases remained unmatched. Here the CDR3 DNA reads TGTGCCAGTAGCATCGGAGACAGGGTAAAAGGCTACACCTTC. Protein product: CASSIGDRVKGYTF.

CDR3 coding DNA: TGCAGTGCCCTTAAACGGGACAATCACTACGAGCAGTACTTC. It translates to CSALKRDNHYEQYF. The rearrangement uses TRBV20-1 and TRBJ2-7; the D gene is possibly TRBD1 (6 bases). The germline V and J ends were trimmed by 6 bases and 3 bases, with 18 bases remaining between them. The CDR3 loop spans 14 amino acids. From germline, CDR1 is DFQATT and CDR2 SNEGSKA (reference sequence).

The chain is built from TRBV21-1 and TRBJ1-4; the table's D call TRBD1 went unverified against the DNA. TRBV21-1 is a known pseudogene. The CDR3 extends over 11 amino acids. CDR3 DNA sequence: TGCGGTCGGGGACCGAATGAAAAACTGTTTTTT. Its protein is CGRGPNEKLFF.

V is TRBV4-1 and J is TRBJ1-2; TRBD1 might be the D (5 bases). The CDR3 runs to 17 residues. CDR1 and CDR2 from the germline V gene are MGHRA and YSYEKL. Trimming removed 0 bases from V and 0 bases from J, with 14 bases in between. The CDR3 DNA is TGCGCCAGCAGCCAAGATAGCCCCGGGACCACTAACTATGGCTACACCTTC. Protein product: CASSQDSPGTTNYGYTF.

This chain links TRBV28 with TRBJ1-1; possible D gene TRBD1, 5 bases. This CDR3 has 14 amino acids. The V gene's germline CDR1 is MDHEN and CDR2 SYDVKM. V was shortened by 6 bases and J by 5 bases, with 16 bases between the two germline ends. The CDR3 region has the DNA TGTGCCAGCAGCCGAGACACTGGGGGGACTGAAGCTTTCTTT. Protein sequence: CASSRDTGGTEAFF.

This clonotype has at least ten counts. V usage is TRBV20-1 and J usage is TRBJ2-2; TRBD1 matches 7 bases. With V trimmed by 6 bases and J by 5 bases, 9 bases remained unmatched. The CDR3 loop spans 14 amino acids. Germline CDR1 DFQATT, CDR2 SNEGSKA (reference sequence). CDR3 in amino acids: CSARQSRGTGELFF. DNA of the CDR3: TGCAGTGCGAGACAGAGCAGGGGGACCGGGGAGCTGTTTTTT.

This clonotype was detected a few times. V usage is TRBV9 and J usage is TRBJ2-1, with a tentative D call TRBD2 (6 bases). V was cut by 0 bases and J by 4 bases, with 11 bases left in between. Germline CDR1 SGDLS, CDR2 YYNGEE. The CDR3 covers 15 residues. The CDR3 loop is CASSVGASVYNEQFF. CDR3 DNA: TGTGCCAGCAGCGTAGGAGCTAGCGTTTACAATGAGCAGTTCTTC.

This clonotype was detected only a few times. The rearrangement uses TRBV2 and TRBJ2-1; TRBD2 matches at 13 bases. The CDR3 is made up of 14 amino acids. V gave up 6 bases and J gave up 10 bases; unmatched junction bases: 6. CDR1 SNHLY and CDR2 FYNNEI come from the germline V gene. CDR3 nucleotide sequence: TGTGCCAGCAGCTTGGGACTAGCGGGACGGGAGCAGTTCTTC. Its protein product is CASSLGLAGREQFF.

The chain is built from TRBV6-5 and TRBJ1-6, with unresolved D. V was cut by 0 bases and J by 0 bases, with 12 bases left in between. The CDR3 sequence is 18 residues long. CDR1 and CDR2 (germline): MNHEY, SVGAGI. The CDR3 sequence is CASSYSTPESSYNSPLHF. The CDR3 coding sequence is TGTGCCAGCAGTTACTCTACGCCGGAAAGCTCCTATAATTCACCCCTCCACTTT.

In its sample, this clonotype was seen a few times. The chain uses TRBV2 and TRBJ2-1, with D tentatively TRBD2 (5 bases). CDR1 is SNHLY, CDR2 FYNNEI, per germline. V lost 7 bases to trimming and J lost 7 bases, with 20 bases between them. The CDR3 is 15 amino acids. The CDR3 reads CASKLGSAGENEQFF. CDR3 bases: TGTGCCAGCAAGTTGGGTAGTGCGGGTGAGAATGAGCAGTTCTTC.

This clonotype was recorded a few times. J is TRBJ2-3 and V is TRBV5-1, with 10 bases lining up with TRBD1. The J segment lost 1 base and the V segment lost 3 bases, leaving 11 bases of the junction unmatched. The CDR3 is 18 amino acids. Germline CDR1 reads SGHRS; CDR2 reads YFSETQ. This CDR3 is CASSSLLPGTGGTDTQYF. CDR3 in DNA: TGCGCCAGCAGCTCGCTCCTGCCCGGGACAGGGGGCACAGATACGCAGTATTTT.

This clonotype was observed a few times. Here the CDR3 DNA reads TGTGCCAGCAGTTTAGGGGCAGGGGTTGACACTGAAGCTTTCTTT. Encoded protein: CASSLGAGVDTEAFF. The J gene is TRBJ1-1, the V gene TRBV12-3 or TRBV12-4, with D perhaps TRBD1 (6 bases). The V and J ends lost 1 base and 3 bases respectively, with 12 bases between them. The CDR3 extends over 15 amino acids.

This clonotype was observed at least ten times. V usage is TRBV29-1 and J usage is TRBJ2-1; possibly TRBD1 for D (6 bases). The CDR3 runs 13 residues. Germline V CDR1 and CDR2: SQVTM, ANQGSEA. V was cut by 7 bases and J by 5 bases, with 15 bases left in between. The CDR3 DNA sequence: TGCAGCGCCTCCGGGACACTCCACAATGAGCAGTTCTTC. It translates to CSASGTLHNEQFF.

The rearrangement links TRBV6-5 to TRBJ1-4; 8 bases are a match to TRBD1. CDR3 size: 15 residues. The germline gives CDR1 MNHEY, CDR2 SVGAGI. V was clipped by 2 bases and J by 3 bases; unmatched bases: 2. The DNA of the CDR3 is TGTGCCAGCAGTTACACGACAGGGGCTAATGAAAAACTGTTTTTT. This gives the protein CASSYTTGANEKLFF.

This clonotype was detected only a few times. The chain uses TRBV4-2 and TRBJ1-1, with D tentatively TRBD1 (6 bases). Trimming pared 0 bases from V and 10 bases from J, leaving 12 bases between. This CDR3 comprises 13 residues. Per germline, CDR1 LGHNA and CDR2 YNFKEQ. The CDR3 DNA reads as TGTGCCAGCAGCCAAGATCAGGGGAGGGGAGCTTTCTTT. Translation: CASSQDQGRGAFF.

There are a few counts of this clonotype. The chain is built from TRBV7-2 and TRBJ2-2; 9 bases fit TRBD2. CDR1 is SGHTA and CDR2 is FQGNSA in the germline V gene. The CDR3 is made up of 14 amino acids. V shed 6 bases, J shed 4 bases, and the junction held 3 bases outside the gene matches. DNA for the CDR3: TGTGCCAGCAGGGTTAGCGGGGGCACCGGGGAGCTGTTTTTT. Translated: CASRVSGGTGELFF.

The CDR3 bases are TGTGCCAGCAGCTTAGCTGGGACTAGCGGGAGGGCCGTCGAGCAGTACTTC. It specifies CASSLAGTSGRAVEQYF. The rearrangement uses TRBV7-2 and TRBJ2-7; 16 positions agree with TRBD2. Trimming took 0 bases from V and 6 from J; bases not matched to a gene: 5. This CDR3 contains 17 residues. Germline V gives CDR1 SGHTA, CDR2 FQGNSA.

The gene calls are TRBV12-5 and TRBJ2-7, with 7 bases matching TRBD2. J lost 6 bases, V lost 7 bases, and 9 bases had no gene match. Germline V gives CDR1 LGHNT, CDR2 FRNRAP. This CDR3 has 13 residues. CDR3 loop: CASARWGGSEQYF. In DNA form, the CDR3 reads TGTGCTAGTGCCAGATGGGGGGGGTCCGAGCAGTACTTC.

This clonotype was seen more than once but under ten times. This chain links TRBV6-2 or TRBV6-3 with TRBJ1-1; D is possibly TRBD1 (6 bases). The germline V gene encodes CDR1 MNHEY and CDR2 SVGEGT. V lost 6 bases and J 2 bases, leaving 10 bases between the germline ends. The CDR3 runs to 13 residues. DNA for the CDR3: TGTGCCAGCAGGAACAGGGTTAACACTGAAGCTTTCTTT. Translation: CASRNRVNTEAFF.

The chain uses TRBV7-2 and TRBJ2-1; the match to TRBD2 covers 11 bases. CDR3 length: 16 amino acids. J gave up 7 bases and V 5 bases, and 10 bases lay outside the gene matches. Germline CDR1 is SGHTA and CDR2 is FQGNSA. The CDR3 sequence is CASSTQLAGVGNEQFF. The CDR3 nucleotides are TGTGCCAGCAGCACACAACTAGCGGGAGTAGGGAATGAGCAGTTCTTC.

This sequence joins TRBV6-1 and TRBJ1-1, with 7 bases aligning to TRBD1. V lost 7 bases and J lost 3; bases outside the gene matches: 11. The CDR3 length is 15 residues. Germline assignment: CDR1 MNHNS and CDR2 SASEGT. CDR3 DNA sequence: TGTGCCAGCATCCGGGGGGGCAGGGGGGACACTGAAGCTTTCTTT. Protein product: CASIRGGRGDTEAFF.

J is TRBJ2-1 and V is TRBV6-1; TRBD2 matches 9 bases. The V gene end was trimmed by 6 bases and the J gene end by 7 bases; junction bases not matched to a gene: 13. The V gene's germline CDR1 is MNHNS and CDR2 SASEGT. The CDR3 covers 16 residues. The CDR3 protein is CASRQGTSIPENEQFF. The CDR3 bases are TGTGCCAGCAGACAAGGGACTAGCATACCAGAAAATGAGCAGTTCTTC.

This clonotype was seen only a few times. The J gene is TRBJ1-2, the V gene TRBV25-1; 8 bases match TRBD1. Per the germline V gene, CDR1 is MGHDK and CDR2 is SYGVNS. The V and J ends lost 8 bases and 4 bases, in that order; junction bases with no gene match: 12. The CDR3 runs 15 residues. The CDR3 sequence: CASSKGGTGFYGYTF. The DNA of the CDR3 is TGTGCCAGCTCAAAAGGGGGGACAGGCTTCTATGGCTACACCTTC.